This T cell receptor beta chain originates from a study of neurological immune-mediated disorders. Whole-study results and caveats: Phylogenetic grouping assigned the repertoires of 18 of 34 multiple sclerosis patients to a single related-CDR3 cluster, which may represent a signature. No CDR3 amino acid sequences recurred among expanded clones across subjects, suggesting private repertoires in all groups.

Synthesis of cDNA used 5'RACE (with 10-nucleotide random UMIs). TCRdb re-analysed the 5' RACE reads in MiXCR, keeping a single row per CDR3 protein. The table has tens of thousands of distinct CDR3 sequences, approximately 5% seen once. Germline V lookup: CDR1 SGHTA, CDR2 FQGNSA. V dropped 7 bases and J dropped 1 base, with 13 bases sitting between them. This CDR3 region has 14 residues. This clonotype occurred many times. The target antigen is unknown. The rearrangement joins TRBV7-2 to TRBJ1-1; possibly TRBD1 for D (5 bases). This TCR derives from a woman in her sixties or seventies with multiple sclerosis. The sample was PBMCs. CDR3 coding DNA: TGTGCCAGCATCATCGGGGCGAAGAACACTGAAGCTTTCTTT. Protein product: CASIIGAKNTEAFF.